This T cell receptor beta chain was identified in a study of blood T cell repertoires in COVID-19 (dated by TCRdb to between 2020 and 2021). Regarding the research as a whole: Collaborator samples came from the United States, Italy and Spain and covered acute and convalescent phases of COVID-19. The material from the prospective study consisted of cDNA or gDNA derived from T cells, B-cell-depleted T cells, or PBMCs. The dataset comprised deeply sampled blood TCRbeta repertoires from subjects exposed to, actively infected with, or recovered from COVID-19. The repertoires were released in a freely available public database intended as a resource for research on the immune response to SARS-CoV-2. The samples were drawn from two sources: the first 160 participants of the ongoing ImmuneRACE study, and 1,000 to 1,500 subjects contributed by 6 global collaborators. A de-identified subject ID, COVID-19 status, age in years and sex were almost always included in the sample metadata. Where HLA class I and class II types were available, the types were taken from metadata supplied by the sample provider, not from assay-based typing. The study at large found these results: How much clinical and demographic metadata was included differed by source and by participant, and the metadata was provided uncurated.

The CDR3 covers 9 residues, taking in both the cysteine and the phenylalanine. The kept DNA is CDR3 alone, 27 bases in frame from the first base. Trimming removed 5 bases from V and 13 bases from J, leaving 8 bases between the germline ends. The germline V gene sets CDR1 to SGDLS and CDR2 to YYNGEE. Each collaborating institution followed its own protocols to collect whole blood in K2EDTA tubes. For TCRbeta analysis, collaborators shipped samples in one of three forms: frozen whole blood, isolated PBMCs, or DNA extracted from either of those sample types. TCRbeta CDR3 regions were amplified from genomic DNA by means of the immunoSEQ Assay, a bias-controlled multiplex PCR. The authors processed their data as follows. The number of nucleated cells in each sample was estimated by amplification of reference gene primers within the assay. Sequence reads were collapsed and filtered to measure the absolute abundance of every unique TCRbeta CDR3 rearrangement. Productive Simpson clonality was computed per sample as the square root of Simpson's diversity index over productive rearrangements. Not all clones reach the TCRdb copy of this immuneACCESS table, which keeps in-frame sequences only. Checked studies attribute under half of the gap to unresolved V genes and leave the rest unexplained. The D gene and trimming were derived from the DNA, and the V and J assignments and clone size from that table. This sample gives about 240,000 clones in total; around four fifths of them show up just once. Around 12% of the sample comes from the top ten.

This clone was seen just once. Its cognate antigen has yet to be identified. Per-base quality was not reported, and no clone a single base away is much larger than it. Input material: peripheral blood. The clonotype comes from a woman aged 60-70 years with active or convalescent COVID-19. The chain uses TRBV9 and TRBJ2-3, with a weak D call of TRBD1 (5 bases match). The DNA is as follows: TGTGCCAGCAGTAAAGGGGAGTATTTT. Its translation is CASSKGEYF.